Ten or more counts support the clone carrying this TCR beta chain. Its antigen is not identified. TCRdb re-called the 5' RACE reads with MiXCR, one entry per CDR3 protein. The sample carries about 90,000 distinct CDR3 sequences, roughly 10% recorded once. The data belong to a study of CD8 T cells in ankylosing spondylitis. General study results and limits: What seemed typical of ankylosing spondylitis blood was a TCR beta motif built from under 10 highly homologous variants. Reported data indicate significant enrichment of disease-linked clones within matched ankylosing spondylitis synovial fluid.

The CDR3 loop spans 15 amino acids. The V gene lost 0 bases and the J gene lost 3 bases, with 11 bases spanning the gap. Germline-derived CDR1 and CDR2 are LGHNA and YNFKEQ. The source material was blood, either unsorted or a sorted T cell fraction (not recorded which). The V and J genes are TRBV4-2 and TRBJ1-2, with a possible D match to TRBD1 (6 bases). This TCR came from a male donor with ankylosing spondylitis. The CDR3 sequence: CASSQDLGGYYGYTF. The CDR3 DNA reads TGTGCCAGCAGCCAAGATCTCGGGGGCTACTATGGCTACACCTTC.